The T cell receptor (beta chain) described here comes from a study of blood T cell repertoires in COVID-19. Study-level background: In each case, the material was cDNA or gDNA derived from T cells, B-cell-depleted T cells, or PBMCs.

Libraries were prepared by immunoSEQ multiplex PCR; TCRdb keeps only in-frame clonotypes and omits some of them. The table has about 160,000 clones, 88% seen once. There are 15 residues in the CDR3. V was pared by 2 bases and J by 2 bases, with 14 bases between. Germline V gene sequence: CDR1 SGHNT, CDR2 YYREEE (reference sequence). This clone has a single count. V is TRBV5-4 and J is TRBJ2-7; tentative D call: TRBD2 (6 bases). The sample taken for sequencing was PBMCs or T cells enriched from blood (not recorded which). This receptor was identified in a woman between 45 and 60 years old who had recovered from COVID-19. CDR3 protein: CASSFGAGGPYEQYF. CDR3 DNA sequence: TGTGCCAGCAGCTTCGGCGCAGGAGGGCCCTACGAGCAGTACTTC. Combining the CDR3 with reference TRBV5-4 and TRBJ2-7 gives the whole variable domain ETGVTQSPTHLIKTRGQQVTLRCSSQSGHNTVSWYQQALGQGPQFIFQYYREEENGRGNFPPRFSGLQFPNYSSELNVNALELDDSALYLCASSFGAGGPYEQYFGPGTRLTVT.